This T cell receptor beta chain was recovered during a study of control samples from healthy donors and cancer patients. The CDR3 sequence is 15 residues long. The V gene end was trimmed by 4 bases and the J gene end by 0 bases; junction bases not matched to a gene: 4. From germline, CDR1 is SGHDT and CDR2 YYEEEE. The protocol was immunoSEQ multiplex PCR, while the TCRdb copy is restricted to in-frame clones and leaves out a portion. The sample lists around 200,000 clones; around 92% were seen once. The chain links TRBV5-6 to TRBJ1-1; 9 bases agree with TRBD1. This clonotype was obtained from a woman aged 25 to 39 in good health. The sample was blood. CDR3 loop: CASSLTGGMNTEAFF. The CDR3 DNA is TGTGCCAGCAGCCTGACAGGGGGTATGAACACTGAAGCTTTCTTT.